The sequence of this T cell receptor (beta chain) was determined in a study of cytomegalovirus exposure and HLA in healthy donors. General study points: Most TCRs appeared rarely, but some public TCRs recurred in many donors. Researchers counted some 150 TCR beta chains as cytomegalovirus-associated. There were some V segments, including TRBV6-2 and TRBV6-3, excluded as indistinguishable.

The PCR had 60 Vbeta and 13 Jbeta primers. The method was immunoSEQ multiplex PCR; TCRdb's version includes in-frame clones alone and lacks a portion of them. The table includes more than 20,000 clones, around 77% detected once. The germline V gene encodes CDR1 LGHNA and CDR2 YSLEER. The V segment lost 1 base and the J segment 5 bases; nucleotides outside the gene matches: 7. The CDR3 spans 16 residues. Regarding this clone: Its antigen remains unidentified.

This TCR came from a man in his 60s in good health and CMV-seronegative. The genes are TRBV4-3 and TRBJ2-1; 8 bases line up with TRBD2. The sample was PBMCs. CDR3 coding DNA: TGCGCCAGCAGCCAAGCCTCGGGCGGGAGGAACAATGAGCAGTTCTTC. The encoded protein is CASSQASGGRNNEQFF.